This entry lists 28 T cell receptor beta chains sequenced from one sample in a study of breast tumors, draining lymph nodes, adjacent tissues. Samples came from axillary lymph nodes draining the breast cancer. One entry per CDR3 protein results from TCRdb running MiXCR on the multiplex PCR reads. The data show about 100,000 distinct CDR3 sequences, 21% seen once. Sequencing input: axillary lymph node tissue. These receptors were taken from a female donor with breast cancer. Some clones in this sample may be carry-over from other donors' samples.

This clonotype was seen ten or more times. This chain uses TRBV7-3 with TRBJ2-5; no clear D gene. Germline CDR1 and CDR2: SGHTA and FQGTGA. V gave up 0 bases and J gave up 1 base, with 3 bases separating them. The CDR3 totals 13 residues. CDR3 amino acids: CASSLTPQETQYF. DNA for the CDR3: TGTGCCAGCAGCTTAACCCCCCAAGAGACCCAGTACTTC.

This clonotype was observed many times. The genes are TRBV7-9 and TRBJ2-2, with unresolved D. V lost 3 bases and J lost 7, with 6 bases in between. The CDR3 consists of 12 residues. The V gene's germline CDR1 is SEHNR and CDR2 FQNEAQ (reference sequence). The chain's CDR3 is CASSFVGGELFF. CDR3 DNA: TGTGCCAGCAGCTTTGTTGGCGGGGAGCTGTTTTTT.

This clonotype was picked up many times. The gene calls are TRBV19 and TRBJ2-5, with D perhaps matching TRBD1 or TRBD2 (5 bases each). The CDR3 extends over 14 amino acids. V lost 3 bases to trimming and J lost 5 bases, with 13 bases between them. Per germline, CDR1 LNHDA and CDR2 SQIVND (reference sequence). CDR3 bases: TGTGCCAGTAGTATGCTCGGGGCCGGGGAGACCCAGTACTTC. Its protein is CASSMLGAGETQYF. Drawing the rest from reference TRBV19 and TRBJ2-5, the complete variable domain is DGGITQSPKYLFRKEGQNVTLSCEQNLNHDAMYWYRQDPGQGLRLIYYSQIVNDFQKGDIAEGYSVSREKKESFPLTVTSAQKNPTAFYLCASSMLGAGETQYFGPGTRLLVL.

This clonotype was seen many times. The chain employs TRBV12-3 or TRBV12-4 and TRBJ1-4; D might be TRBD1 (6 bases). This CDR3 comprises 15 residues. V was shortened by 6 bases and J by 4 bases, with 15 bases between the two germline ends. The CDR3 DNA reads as TGTGCCAGCAGCCCTCCGGGACACGATAATGAAAAACTGTTTTTT. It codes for CASSPPGHDNEKLFF.

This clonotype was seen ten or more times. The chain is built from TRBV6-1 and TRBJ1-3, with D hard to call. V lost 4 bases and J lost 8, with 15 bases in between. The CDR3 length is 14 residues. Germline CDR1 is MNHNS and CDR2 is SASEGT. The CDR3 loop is CASSAGSVPDTIYF. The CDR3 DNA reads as TGTGCCAGCAGTGCGGGTTCCGTCCCGGACACCATATATTTT.

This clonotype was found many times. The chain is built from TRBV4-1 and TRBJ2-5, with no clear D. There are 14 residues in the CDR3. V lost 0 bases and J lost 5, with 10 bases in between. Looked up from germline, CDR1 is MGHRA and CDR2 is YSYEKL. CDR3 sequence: CASSQDFARETQYF. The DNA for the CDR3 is TGCGCCAGCAGCCAAGACTTCGCGCGGGAGACCCAGTACTTC.

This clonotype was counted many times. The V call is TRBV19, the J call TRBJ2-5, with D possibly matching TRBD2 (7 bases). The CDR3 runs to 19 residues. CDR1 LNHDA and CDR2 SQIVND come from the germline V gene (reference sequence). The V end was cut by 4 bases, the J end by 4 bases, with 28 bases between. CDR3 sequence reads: CASSRGYGEGGPSGETQYF. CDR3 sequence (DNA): TGTGCCAGTAGTAGAGGGTATGGTGAGGGGGGGCCGTCCGGAGAGACCCAGTACTTC. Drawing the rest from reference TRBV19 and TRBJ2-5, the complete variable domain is DGGITQSPKYLFRKEGQNVTLSCEQNLNHDAMYWYRQDPGQGLRLIYYSQIVNDFQKGDIAEGYSVSREKKESFPLTVTSAQKNPTAFYLCASSRGYGEGGPSGETQYFGPGTRLLVL.

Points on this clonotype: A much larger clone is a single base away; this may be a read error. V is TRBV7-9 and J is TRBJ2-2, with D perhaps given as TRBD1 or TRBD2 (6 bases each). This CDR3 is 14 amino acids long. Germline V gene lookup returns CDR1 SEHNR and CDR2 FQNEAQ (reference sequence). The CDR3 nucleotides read TGTGCCAGCAGCTTACTGTCGGGGGCCGGGGGGCTGTTTTTT. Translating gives CASSLLSGAGGLFF.

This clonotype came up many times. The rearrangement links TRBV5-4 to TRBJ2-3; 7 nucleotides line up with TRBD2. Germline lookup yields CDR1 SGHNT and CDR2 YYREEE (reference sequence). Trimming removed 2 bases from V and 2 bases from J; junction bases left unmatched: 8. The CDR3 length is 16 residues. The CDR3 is CASSFGGGGHTDTQYF. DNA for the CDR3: TGTGCCAGCAGCTTTGGGGGGGGAGGGCACACAGATACGCAGTATTTT.

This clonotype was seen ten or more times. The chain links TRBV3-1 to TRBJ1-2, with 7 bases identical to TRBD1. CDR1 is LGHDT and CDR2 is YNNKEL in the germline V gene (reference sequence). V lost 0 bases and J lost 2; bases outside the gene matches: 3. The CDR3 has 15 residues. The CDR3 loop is CASSQDQGGNYGYTF. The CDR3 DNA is TGTGCCAGCAGCCAAGACCAGGGGGGGAACTATGGCTACACCTTC.

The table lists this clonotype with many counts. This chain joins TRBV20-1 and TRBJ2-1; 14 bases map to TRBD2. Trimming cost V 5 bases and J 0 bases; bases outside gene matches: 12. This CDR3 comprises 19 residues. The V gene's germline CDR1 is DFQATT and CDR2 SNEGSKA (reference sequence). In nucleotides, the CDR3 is TGCAGTGCTTTAAAACCGGGACTAGCGGGAGTGAGCTCCTACAATGAGCAGTTCTTC. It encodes CSALKPGLAGVSSYNEQFF.

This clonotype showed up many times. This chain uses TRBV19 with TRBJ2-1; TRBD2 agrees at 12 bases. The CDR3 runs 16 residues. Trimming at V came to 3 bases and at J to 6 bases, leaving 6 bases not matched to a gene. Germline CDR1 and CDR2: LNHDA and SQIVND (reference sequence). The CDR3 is CASSILPSGRANEQFF. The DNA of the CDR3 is TGTGCCAGTAGTATCCTTCCTAGCGGGAGGGCCAATGAGCAGTTCTTC.

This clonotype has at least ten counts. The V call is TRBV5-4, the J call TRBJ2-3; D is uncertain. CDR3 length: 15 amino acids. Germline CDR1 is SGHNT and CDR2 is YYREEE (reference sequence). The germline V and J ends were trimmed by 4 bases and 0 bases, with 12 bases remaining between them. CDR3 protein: CASSVGLTSTDTQYF. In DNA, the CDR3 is TGTGCCAGCAGCGTCGGGCTTACTAGCACAGATACGCAGTATTTT. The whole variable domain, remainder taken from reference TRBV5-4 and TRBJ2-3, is ETGVTQSPTHLIKTRGQQVTLRCSSQSGHNTVSWYQQALGQGPQFIFQYYREEENGRGNFPPRFSGLQFPNYSSELNVNALELDDSALYLCASSVGLTSTDTQYFGPGTRLTVL.

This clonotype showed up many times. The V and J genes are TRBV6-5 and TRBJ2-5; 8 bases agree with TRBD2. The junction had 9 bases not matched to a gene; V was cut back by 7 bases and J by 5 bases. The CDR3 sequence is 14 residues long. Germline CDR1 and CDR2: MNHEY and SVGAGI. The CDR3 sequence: CASKERGGAETQYF. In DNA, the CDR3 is TGTGCCAGCAAAGAACGGGGGGGCGCTGAGACCCAGTACTTC.

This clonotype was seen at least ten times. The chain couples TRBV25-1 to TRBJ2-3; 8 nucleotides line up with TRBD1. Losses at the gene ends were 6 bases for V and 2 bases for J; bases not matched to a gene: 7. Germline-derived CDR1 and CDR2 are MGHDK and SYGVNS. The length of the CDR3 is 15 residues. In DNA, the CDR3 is TGTGCCAGCAGAAAAAGACAGGGGCTCACAGATACGCAGTATTTT. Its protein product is CASRKRQGLTDTQYF. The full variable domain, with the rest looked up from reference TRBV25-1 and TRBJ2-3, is EADIYQTPRYLVIGTGKKITLECSQTMGHDKMYWYQQDPGMELHLIHYSYGVNSTEKGDLSSESTVSRIRTEHFPLTLESARPSHTSQYLCASRKRQGLTDTQYFGPGTRLTVL.

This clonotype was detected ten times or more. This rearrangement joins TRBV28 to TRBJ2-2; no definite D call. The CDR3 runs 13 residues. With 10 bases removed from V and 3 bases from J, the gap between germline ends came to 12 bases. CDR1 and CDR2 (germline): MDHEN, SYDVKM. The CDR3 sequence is CATVKWDTGELFF. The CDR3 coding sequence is TGTGCCACAGTTAAGTGGGACACCGGGGAGCTGTTTTTT.

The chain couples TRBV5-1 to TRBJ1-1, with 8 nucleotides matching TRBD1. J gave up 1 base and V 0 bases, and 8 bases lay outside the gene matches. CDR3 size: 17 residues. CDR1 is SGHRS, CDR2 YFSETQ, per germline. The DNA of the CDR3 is TGCGCCAGCAGCTTGGACCTAGCCACAGGGGGGAACACTGAAGCTTTCTTT. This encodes CASSLDLATGGNTEAFF.

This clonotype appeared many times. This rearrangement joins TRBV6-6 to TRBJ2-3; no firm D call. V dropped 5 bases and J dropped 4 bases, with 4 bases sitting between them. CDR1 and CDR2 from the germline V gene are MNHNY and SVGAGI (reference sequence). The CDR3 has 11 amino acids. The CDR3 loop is CASSAADTQYF. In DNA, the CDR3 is TGTGCCAGCAGTGCAGCAGATACGCAGTATTTT.

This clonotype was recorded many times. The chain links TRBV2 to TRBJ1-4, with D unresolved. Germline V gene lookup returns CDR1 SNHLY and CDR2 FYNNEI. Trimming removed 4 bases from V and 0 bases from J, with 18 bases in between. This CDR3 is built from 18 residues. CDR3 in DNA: TGTGCCAGCAGTGGAGTCCTCGGGAAAAGGGCAACTAATGAAAAACTGTTTTTT. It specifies CASSGVLGKRATNEKLFF.

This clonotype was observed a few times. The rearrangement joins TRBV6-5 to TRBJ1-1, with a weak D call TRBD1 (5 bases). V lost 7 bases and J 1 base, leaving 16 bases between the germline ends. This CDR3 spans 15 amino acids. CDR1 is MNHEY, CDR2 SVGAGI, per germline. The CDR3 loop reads CASIPLGGRNTEAFF. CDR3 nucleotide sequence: TGTGCCAGCATACCTCTGGGGGGAAGGAACACTGAAGCTTTCTTT.

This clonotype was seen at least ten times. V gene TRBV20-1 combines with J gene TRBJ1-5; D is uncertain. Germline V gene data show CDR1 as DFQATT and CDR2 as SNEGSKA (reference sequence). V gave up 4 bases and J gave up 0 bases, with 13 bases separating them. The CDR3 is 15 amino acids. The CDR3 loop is CSAKEERDSNQPQHF. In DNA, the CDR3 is TGCAGTGCTAAGGAGGAAAGGGATAGCAATCAGCCCCAGCATTTT.

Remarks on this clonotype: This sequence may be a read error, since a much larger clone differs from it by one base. The CDR3, as DNA: TGTGCCAGCAGCTTAGTCGGGGTTCAAGAGACCCGGTACTTC. Amino acid sequence: CASSLVGVQETRYF. The chain uses TRBV7-9 and TRBJ2-5; possibly TRBD2 for D (5 bases). CDR3 length: 14 amino acids. Germline loops: CDR1 SEHNR, CDR2 FQNEAQ (reference sequence).

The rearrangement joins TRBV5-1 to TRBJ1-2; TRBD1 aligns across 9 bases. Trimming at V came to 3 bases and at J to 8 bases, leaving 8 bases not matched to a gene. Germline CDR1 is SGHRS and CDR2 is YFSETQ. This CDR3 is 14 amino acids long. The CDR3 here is CASSSGGQGEGYTF. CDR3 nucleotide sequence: TGCGCCAGCAGCTCGGGGGGACAGGGTGAGGGCTACACCTTC.

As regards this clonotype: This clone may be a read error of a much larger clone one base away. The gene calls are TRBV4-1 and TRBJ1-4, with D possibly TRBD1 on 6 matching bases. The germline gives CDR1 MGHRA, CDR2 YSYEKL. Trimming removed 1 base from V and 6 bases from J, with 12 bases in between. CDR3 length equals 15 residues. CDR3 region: CASSQAQGWDEKLFF. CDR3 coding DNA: TGCGCCAGCAGCCAAGCACAGGGCTGGGATGAAAAACTGTTTTTT.

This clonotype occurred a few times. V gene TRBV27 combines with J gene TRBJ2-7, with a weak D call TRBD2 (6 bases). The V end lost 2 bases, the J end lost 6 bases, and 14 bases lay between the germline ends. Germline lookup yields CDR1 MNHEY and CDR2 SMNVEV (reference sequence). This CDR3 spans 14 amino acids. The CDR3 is CASSLQGSGVEQYF. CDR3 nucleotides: TGTGCCAGCAGTTTACAGGGCTCGGGAGTCGAGCAGTACTTC.

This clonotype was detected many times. The CDR3 sequence is CASSLQVAEYHEQYF. CDR3 sequence (DNA): TGCGCCAGCAGCTTGCAAGTAGCGGAATATCACGAGCAGTACTTC. This chain joins TRBV5-1 and TRBJ2-7, with TRBD2 as a possible D gene (6 bases). Per germline, CDR1 SGHRS and CDR2 YFSETQ. CDR3 size: 15 residues. The ends were cut back, 1 base at V and 5 bases at J, with 16 bases in the middle. Full variable domain (remainder filled in from reference TRBV5-1 and TRBJ2-7): KAGVTQTPRYLIKTRGQQVTLSCSPISGHRSVSWYQQTPGQGLQFLFEYFSETQRNKGNFPGRFSGRQFSNSRSEMNVSTLELGDSALYLCASSLQVAEYHEQYFGPGTRLTVT.

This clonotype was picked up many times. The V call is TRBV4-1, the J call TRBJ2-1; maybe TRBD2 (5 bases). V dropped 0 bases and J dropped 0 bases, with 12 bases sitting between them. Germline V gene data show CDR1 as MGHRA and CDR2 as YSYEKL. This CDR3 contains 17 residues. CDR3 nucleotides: TGCGCCAGCAGCCAAGAAGGTCTCACTAGCTCCTACAATGAGCAGTTCTTC. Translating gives CASSQEGLTSSYNEQFF.

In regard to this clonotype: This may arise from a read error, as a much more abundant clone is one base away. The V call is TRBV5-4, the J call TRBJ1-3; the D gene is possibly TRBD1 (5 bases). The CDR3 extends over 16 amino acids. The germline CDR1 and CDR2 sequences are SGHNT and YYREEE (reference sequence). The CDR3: CASSFGAGVGGNTMYF. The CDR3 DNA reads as TGTGCCAGCAGCTTTGGAGCGGGCGTGGGGGGAAACACCATGTATTTT.